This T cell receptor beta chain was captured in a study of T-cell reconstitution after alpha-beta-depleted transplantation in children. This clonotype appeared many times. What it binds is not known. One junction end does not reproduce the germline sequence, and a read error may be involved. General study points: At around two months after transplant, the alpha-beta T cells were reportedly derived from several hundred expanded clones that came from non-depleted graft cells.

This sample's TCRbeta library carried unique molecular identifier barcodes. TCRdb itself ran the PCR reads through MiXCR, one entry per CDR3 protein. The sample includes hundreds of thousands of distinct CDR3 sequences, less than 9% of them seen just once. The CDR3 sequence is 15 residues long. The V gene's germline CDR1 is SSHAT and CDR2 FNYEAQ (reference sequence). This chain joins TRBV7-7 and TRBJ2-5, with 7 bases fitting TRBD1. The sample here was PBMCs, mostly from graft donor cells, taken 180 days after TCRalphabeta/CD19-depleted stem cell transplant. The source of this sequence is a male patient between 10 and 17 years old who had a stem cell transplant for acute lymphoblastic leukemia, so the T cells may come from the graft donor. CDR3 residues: CASSRTTGVSNAQYF. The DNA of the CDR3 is TGTGCTAGCAGCCGAACAACAGGGGTATCGAATGCCCAGTACTTC.